The rows below give T cell receptor beta chains drawn from one sample of a study of T cell responses to AZD1222 COVID-19 vaccine. The protocol was immunoSEQ multiplex PCR, while the TCRdb copy is restricted to in-frame clones and leaves out a portion. The sample shows fewer than 110,000 clones, 90% to 95% of them seen only once. This material consisted of peripheral blood, taken on day 0 of AZD1222 vaccination. These receptors originate from an adult in good health. Both conserved end residues are part of each CDR3. The D gene is left open where the match is weak. Rows give clone size only sometimes, using once, few, many, or a class for an expanded clone.

v_gene	j_gene	abundance	d_gene	CDR3aa	CDR3nt
TRBV27	TRBJ2-7	.	.	CASSLGAAYEQYF	TGTGCCAGCAGTTTGGGAGCGGCGTACGAGCAGTACTTC
TRBV5-4	TRBJ1-3	.	TRBD1	CASSYAGQSGNTIYF	TGTGCCAGCAGCTATGCGGGACAGTCTGGAAACACCATATATTTT
TRBV18	TRBJ2-7	.	TRBD2	CASSRSGTSGSITYEQYF	TGTGCCAGCTCACGATCCGGGACTAGCGGGAGTATCACCTACGAGCAGTACTTC
TRBV7-2	TRBJ2-3	.	.	CASSPLSGDTQYF	TGTGCCAGCAGCCCCCTATCAGGGGATACGCAGTATTTT
TRBV4-2	TRBJ2-5	.	.	CASSQEGQGWETQYF	TGTGCCAGCAGCCAAGAGGGCCAGGGGTGGGAGACCCAGTACTTC
TRBV28	TRBJ1-1	.	TRBD1	CASTTGDGTEAFF	TGTGCCAGCACTACAGGGGACGGCACTGAAGCTTTCTTT
TRBV10-3	TRBJ2-2	.	.	CAIRAGSTGELFF	TGTGCCATCAGGGCCGGGAGTACCGGGGAGCTGTTTTTT
TRBV9	TRBJ2-1	.	.	CASSGDLFNSYNEQFF	TGTGCCAGCAGCGGGGACTTGTTCAACAGTTACAATGAGCAGTTCTTC
TRBV6-5	TRBJ1-1	once	.	CAVVGTEAFF	TGTGCCGTAGTAGGAACTGAAGCTTTCTTT
TRBV7-9	TRBJ1-1	.	.	CAFSGRQNTEAFF	TGTGCCTTCTCGGGACGGCAGAACACTGAAGCTTTCTTT
TRBV19	TRBJ1-2	.	TRBD1	CASSSVGGAFYGYTF	TGTGCCAGTAGTAGTGTAGGGGGCGCTTTTTATGGCTACACCTTC
TRBV29-1	TRBJ1-2	.	TRBD1	CSAAGQGYGYTF	TGCAGCGCCGCAGGACAGGGGTATGGCTACACCTTC
TRBV9	TRBJ2-7	.	.	CASSPRGLTIPYEQYF	TGTGCCAGCAGCCCCAGAGGTTTAACCATACCCTACGAGCAGTACTTC
TRBV28	TRBJ2-7	.	.	CASSLRGDEQYF	TGTGCCAGCAGTTTACGAGGGGACGAGCAGTACTTC
TRBV28	TRBJ1-2	.	TRBD1	CASYETGSYGYTF	TGTGCCAGCTATGAGACAGGGTCCTATGGCTACACCTTC
TRBV2	TRBJ2-7	.	.	CASSLSETYEQYF	TGTGCCAGCAGTCTTAGCGAGACCTACGAGCAGTACTTC
TRBV6-2/TRBV6-3	TRBJ1-5	.	.	CASSYYRQRNQPQHF	TGTGCCAGCAGTTACTATAGGCAGCGCAATCAGCCCCAGCATTTT
TRBV27	TRBJ1-6	.	.	CASSSGSTRNNSPLHF	TGTGCCAGCAGTTCCGGGTCGACAAGAAATAATTCACCCCTCCACTTT